These T cell receptor beta chains were read from a single sample in a study of metastatic and nonmetastatic thyroid tumors. TCRdb re-analyzed the PCR reads using MiXCR. Among some 33,000 clones listed, about a sixth were seen once. Sequenced: blood. The receptors were gathered from a female donor with papillary thyroid cancer or a benign thyroid nodule (not recorded which). Some clones in this sample may be carry-over from other donors' samples. Both conserved end residues are part of each CDR3. The D gene is left open where the match is weak. The size of a clone is reported for some rows only, either as once, few or many, or as a class for expanded clones.

D,size,J,V,CDR3,DNA
NA,few,TRBJ1-5,TRBV6-5,CVSSYAHLGNQPQHF,TGTGTCAGCAGTTACGCTCATCTGGGCAATCAACCCCAGCATTTT
NA,many,TRBJ2-7,TRBV9,CASSRQGGSYEQYF,TGTGCCAGCAGCCGACAGGGAGGCTCCTACGAGCAGTACTTC
NA,many,TRBJ1-6,TRBV5-6,CASSYGGKINSPLHF,TGTGCCAGCAGCTATGGGGGGAAAATCAATTCACCCCTCCACTTT
TRBD2,NA,TRBJ2-3,TRBV27,CASSLLLTSGRVTQYF,TGTGCCAGCAGTTTGCTCTTGACTAGCGGGAGGGTTACGCAGTATTTT
NA,many,TRBJ1-1,TRBV28,CASNTGTPGAFF,TGTGCCAGCAATACCGGGACCCCGGGAGCTTTCTTT
NA,NA,TRBJ2-7,TRBV6-5,CASIYQGLADTYEQYF,TGTGCCAGCATTTACCAAGGATTAGCGGATACCTACGAGCAGTACTTC
NA,many,TRBJ2-6,TRBV4-1,CASSQDPSGANVLTF,TGCGCCAGCAGCCAAGATCCCTCTGGGGCCAACGTCCTGACTTTC
NA,many,TRBJ2-2,TRBV5-1,CASSLEGTGELFF,TGCGCCAGCAGCTTGGAGGGCACCGGGGAGCTGTTTTTT
NA,many,TRBJ1-1,TRBV20-1,CSTPGRGAEAFF,TGCAGTACGCCGGGACGAGGGGCTGAAGCTTTCTTT
NA,many,TRBJ1-1,TRBV20-1,CSPNYYSGGEAEAFF,TGCAGTCCTAACTATTACTCCGGGGGCGAGGCTGAAGCTTTCTTT
NA,NA,TRBJ1-1,TRBV20-1,CSVPEDGTEDFF,TGCAGTGTCCCTGAGGATGGCACTGAAGATTTCTTT
TRBD1,many,TRBJ2-3,TRBV19,CASSTGGQGGDTQYF,TGTGCCAGTAGTACCGGGGGACAGGGTGGAGATACGCAGTATTTT
NA,many,TRBJ1-1,TRBV5-1,CASSPMALRNTEAFF,TGCGCCAGCAGCCCCATGGCCCTAAGGAACACTGAAGCTTTCTTT
NA,medium-sized,TRBJ2-7,TRBV28,CASSHSWGEGGGEQYF,TGTGCCAGCAGCCACTCATGGGGGGAAGGAGGGGGCGAGCAGTACTTC
NA,many,TRBJ2-5,TRBV6-1,CASSSRGPEETQYF,TGTGCCAGCAGTTCCAGGGGACCCGAAGAGACCCAGTACTTC
TRBD2,many,TRBJ2-1,TRBV11-3,CASSKTSEHEQFF,TGTGCCAGCAGCAAGACTAGCGAGCATGAGCAGTTCTTC
TRBD2,many,TRBJ2-2,TRBV5-6,CASSFGPSGHTGELFF,TGTGCCAGCAGCTTTGGTCCTAGCGGGCACACCGGGGAGCTGTTTTTT
NA,many,TRBJ2-6,TRBV5-1,CASGGSLGANVLTF,TGCGCCAGCGGGGGCTCGTTGGGGGCCAACGTCCTGACTTTC
NA,many,TRBJ1-5,TRBV7-9,CASSLGGQDQPQHF,TGTGCCAGCAGCTTAGGGGGACAAGATCAGCCCCAGCATTTT
TRBD1,NA,TRBJ2-3,TRBV12-5,CASGQGTASTDTQYF,TGTGCTAGTGGTCAAGGGACAGCTAGCACAGATACGCAGTATTTT
TRBD2,many,TRBJ2-3,TRBV6-4,CASSDSSGRGTDTQYF,TGTGCCAGCAGTGACTCTAGCGGGAGAGGGACAGATACGCAGTATTTT
TRBD2,many,TRBJ2-7,TRBV6-1,CASSMREGLYEQYF,TGTGCCAGCAGCATGCGGGAGGGCCTATACGAGCAGTACTTC
NA,many,TRBJ1-1,TRBV28,CASWDGLNTEAFF,TGTGCCAGTTGGGACGGCTTGAACACTGAAGCTTTCTTT
NA,many,TRBJ2-7,TRBV6-1,CASSTVGDAYEQYF,TGTGCCAGCAGTACTGTGGGGGACGCCTACGAGCAGTACTTC
TRBD1,many,TRBJ2-5,TRBV27,CASSLRTGRTQYF,TGTGCCAGCAGTTTACGGACAGGGAGGACCCAGTACTTC
TRBD1,NA,TRBJ2-3,TRBV5-1,CASSVATGETYTQYF,TGCGCCAGCAGCGTGGCGACAGGGGAAACATATACGCAGTATTTT
NA,many,TRBJ2-2,TRBV20-1,CSARDQVWGQGDTGELFF,TGCAGTGCTAGAGACCAAGTATGGGGCCAGGGCGACACCGGGGAGCTGTTTTTT
NA,NA,TRBJ1-6,TRBV28,CASSRRYFNSPLHF,TGTGCCAGCAGTCGCCGGTATTTTAATTCACCCCTCCACTTT
TRBD1,NA,TRBJ2-3,TRBV5-1,CASSLYRTGLWSTDTQYF,TGCGCCAGCAGCTTGTATAGGACAGGGTTGTGGAGCACAGATACGCAGTATTTT
NA,NA,TRBJ1-1,TRBV27,CASSLSAEPNTEAFF,TGTGCCAGCAGTTTATCAGCAGAGCCGAACACTGAAGCTTTCTTT
NA,NA,TRBJ1-6,TRBV5-1,CASRYRTGKDNSPLHF,TGCGCCAGCAGGTACCGGACGGGTAAGGATAATTCACCCCTCCACTTT
NA,many,TRBJ1-1,TRBV28,CASTSSRGAGNTEAFF,TGTGCCAGCACCTCTTCCCGGGGCGCGGGGAACACTGAAGCTTTCTTT
NA,many,TRBJ1-1,TRBV6-1,CASSEATATTEAFF,TGTGCCAGCAGTGAAGCGACAGCCACCACTGAAGCTTTCTTT
NA,few,TRBJ1-2,TRBV2,CVSNRDVTAYGYTF,TGTGTCAGCAACCGAGACGTGACTGCCTATGGCTACACCTTC
TRBD1,many,TRBJ2-2,TRBV9,CASSPRSGQLNTGELFF,TGTGCCAGCAGCCCTAGGTCGGGACAGCTAAACACCGGGGAGCTGTTTTTT
NA,many,TRBJ2-2,TRBV14,CASSQVSVYTGELFF,TGTGCCAGCAGCCAAGTATCGGTTTACACCGGGGAGCTGTTTTTT